This TCR beta chain was found in a study of blood T cell repertoires in COVID-19. Across the study: PBMCs, B-cell-depleted T cells, or T cells provided the cDNA or gDNA that made up the material.

TCRdb's table, derived via immunoSEQ multiplex PCR, lists solely in-frame clones and lacks some. The sample gives over 100,000 clones, over 70% of which show up once; nearly 0.85% is in the top ten. The germline gives CDR1 LNHNV, CDR2 YYDKDF (reference sequence). The CDR3 covers 16 residues. J gave up 4 bases and V 2 bases, and 9 bases lay outside the gene matches. This clonotype was obtained from a woman between 65 and 79 years old with acute or convalescent COVID-19. J is TRBJ1-1 and V is TRBV15; 8 bases line up with TRBD1. Sequenced: peripheral blood. CDR3 sequence reads: CATSRLGQGSGTEAFF. The DNA for the CDR3 is TGTGCCACCAGCAGACTCGGACAGGGTAGCGGCACTGAAGCTTTCTTT.